The 22 T cell receptor beta chains below come from one sample, sequenced in a study of blood T cells in healthy people across ages. A second about 6 to 12 cycle PCR used barcoded and J-beta primers. TCRdb reprocessed the 5' RACE reads via MiXCR and lists one record per CDR3 protein. Of roughly 680,000 distinct CDR3 sequences in the sample, around 45% were seen once. The sequencing sample was made of blood. All receptors derive from a woman aged 55-69 years in good health.

The V call is TRBV29-1, the J call TRBJ2-3; 9 nucleotides line up with TRBD1. This CDR3 has 14 residues. With 3 bases clipped from V and 5 bases from J, the junction kept 6 bases outside the gene matches. Germline CDR1 is SQVTM and CDR2 is ANQGSEA. CDR3 loop: CSVDRGQGLDTQYF. DNA for the CDR3: TGCAGCGTTGATAGGGGACAGGGTTTAGATACGCAGTATTTT.

This clonotype has more than one count but fewer than ten. V usage is TRBV20-1 and J usage is TRBJ2-7, with 7 bases matching TRBD2. The germline V gene has CDR1 DFQATT and CDR2 SNEGSKA (reference sequence). The V segment lost 3 bases and the J segment 4 bases; nucleotides outside the gene matches: 9. This CDR3 has 14 amino acids. The chain's CDR3 is CSARAGARPYEQYF. The CDR3 coding sequence is TGCAGTGCTAGGGCGGGAGCCCGCCCTTACGAGCAGTACTTC.

This chain joins TRBV10-3 and TRBJ2-7; a possible D gene is TRBD2 (6 bases). CDR3 length: 14 residues. Per the germline V gene, CDR1 is ENHRY and CDR2 is SYGVKD. V lost 4 bases and J lost 1, with 11 bases in between. Here the CDR3 DNA reads TGTGCCATCAGTGTTTCTAGCGAGTCCTACGAGCAGTACTTC. Its translation: CAISVSSESYEQYF.

A word on this clonotype: One end of the junction varies from germline; a read error may be responsible. V gene TRBV20-1 combines with J gene TRBJ2-1; 10 positions agree with TRBD2. CDR3 length: 14 amino acids. Germline V gives CDR1 DFQATT, CDR2 SNEGSKA (reference sequence). The CDR3 loop reads CSARSLAGANERFF. CDR3 nucleotide sequence: TGCAGTGCTAGATCCCTAGCGGGGGCAAATGAGCGGTTCTTC.

The gene calls are TRBV3-1 and TRBJ1-2; D gene ambiguous. The length of the CDR3 is 13 residues. Between the trimmed V and J ends, which lost 0 bases and 8 bases, there was a span of 10 bases. CDR1 and CDR2 (germline): LGHDT, YNNKEL (reference sequence). The CDR3 DNA reads TGTGCCAGCAGCCAAGATGTATGGGAAGGCTACACCTTC. This codes for CASSQDVWEGYTF.

This chain joins TRBV3-1 and TRBJ2-4; 7 bases agree with TRBD2. The CDR3 spans 12 residues. The germline V gene encodes CDR1 LGHDT and CDR2 YNNKEL (reference sequence). Trimming cost V 4 bases and J 8 bases; bases outside gene matches: 2. The CDR3 here is CASSRLAHIQYF. CDR3 nucleotides: TGTGCCAGCAGCCGACTAGCACACATTCAGTACTTC. Full variable domain (missing parts from reference TRBV3-1 and TRBJ2-4): DTAVSQTPKYLVTQMGNDKSIKCEQNLGHDTMYWYKQDSKKFLKIMFSYNNKELIINETVPNRFSPKSPDKAHLNLHINSLELGDSAVYFCASSRLAHIQYFGAGTRLSVL.

A note on this clonotype: One base away lies a much larger clone, so this may be a sequencing read error. The gene calls are TRBV7-8 and TRBJ2-7; possible D gene TRBD1, 6 bases. V lost 5 bases to trimming and J lost 2 bases, with 10 bases between them. There are 13 residues in the CDR3. CDR1 is SGHVS and CDR2 is FQNEAQ in the germline V gene. DNA of the CDR3: TGTGCCAGCAGCCGGGACAACACCTACGAGCAGTACTTC. Translated: CASSRDNTYEQYF.

The chain joins TRBV29-1 to TRBJ1-1, with a weak D call TRBD1 (6 bases). Germline loops: CDR1 SQVTM, CDR2 ANQGSEA. The length of the CDR3 is 15 residues. Trimming took 3 bases from V and 1 from J, leaving 15 bases between them. CDR3 protein: CSVDPRDTGNTEAFF. The DNA for the CDR3 is TGCAGCGTTGATCCGAGGGACACCGGGAACACTGAAGCTTTCTTT.

About this clonotype: Germline is not matched at one junction end, which may reflect a read error. The J gene is TRBJ1-1, the V gene TRBV20-1; 11 nucleotides match TRBD1. The CDR3 is 15 amino acids. Per germline, CDR1 DFQATT and CDR2 SNEGSKA (reference sequence). In DNA form, the CDR3 reads TGTAGTGCTGGGGACAGGGGGACAGTTAACACTGAAGCTTTCTTT. Translating it yields CSAGDRGTVNTEAFF.

This clonotype has a handful of counts. The chain carries TRBV28 and TRBJ2-3, with D possibly being TRBD2 (5 bases). This CDR3 is built from 14 residues. CDR1 is MDHEN and CDR2 is SYDVKM in the germline V gene. Between the trimmed V and J ends, which lost 3 bases and 4 bases, there was a span of 11 bases. CDR3 residues: CASSLRAGADTQYF. The CDR3 DNA sequence: TGTGCCAGCAGTTTGAGGGCCGGGGCAGATACGCAGTATTTT.

This clonotype has only a few counts. The rearrangement links TRBV6-5 to TRBJ2-7; 8 bases are shared with TRBD2. V lost 4 bases, J lost 3 bases, and 5 bases stayed unmatched. Germline V gene sequence: CDR1 MNHEY, CDR2 SVGAGI. This CDR3 comprises 14 residues. CDR3 nucleotides: TGTGCCAGCAGTTCCGGGACTAGGCGCTACGAGCAGTACTTC. Its protein product is CASSSGTRRYEQYF.

This clonotype was detected once. The chain carries TRBV6-1 and TRBJ2-5, with unresolved D. Trimming removed 3 bases from V and 1 base from J, with 12 bases in between. Germline V gene sequence: CDR1 MNHNS, CDR2 SASEGT. CDR3 length: 15 amino acids. CDR3 in amino acids: CASSDMDPTQETQYF. CDR3 bases: TGTGCCAGCAGTGATATGGACCCAACCCAAGAGACCCAGTACTTC.

This clonotype has only a few counts. The rearrangement joins TRBV24-1 to TRBJ1-2; 12 bases agree with TRBD1. Germline CDR1 KGHDR, CDR2 SFDVKD. There are 14 residues in the CDR3. The junction had 5 bases not matched to a gene; V was cut back by 7 bases and J by 6 bases. CDR3 sequence reads: CATSKGQGADGYTF. The CDR3 region has the DNA TGTGCCACCAGCAAGGGACAGGGGGCTGATGGCTACACCTTC.

This chain links TRBV10-3 with TRBJ2-1; 13 bases agree with TRBD2. Per germline, CDR1 ENHRY and CDR2 SYGVKD. CDR3 size: 15 residues. Unmatched junction bases numbered 5, after V lost 6 bases and J lost 6 bases. CDR3 sequence reads: CAIRRTSGSSNEQFF. CDR3 DNA: TGTGCCATCAGGAGGACTAGCGGGAGTAGCAATGAGCAGTTCTTC.

Concerning this clonotype itself: This may be a read error, as it is one base from a much larger clone. V and J are TRBV10-3 and TRBJ2-5; D is unresolved. From germline, CDR1 is ENHRY and CDR2 SYGVKD. The V gene lost 10 bases and the J gene lost 3 bases, with 12 bases spanning the gap. The CDR3 is 12 residues long. CDR3 sequence (DNA): TGTGCCACCAGAGAGACGGAAGAGACCCAGTACTTC. It is translated as CATRETEETQYF.

The chain links TRBV6-6 to TRBJ1-1; no clear D. This CDR3 comprises 16 residues. Germline V lookup: CDR1 MNHNY, CDR2 SVGAGI (reference sequence). Trimming shortened V by 5 bases and J by 3 bases, and 19 bases separated the two germline ends. The CDR3 loop reads CASSQPPTLPDTEAFF. As DNA, the CDR3 is TGTGCCAGCAGTCAACCTCCTACACTTCCGGACACTGAAGCTTTCTTT.

V usage is TRBV5-4 and J usage is TRBJ1-4, with TRBD1 identical over 8 bases. The CDR3 totals 14 residues. CDR1 is SGHNT and CDR2 is YYREEE in the germline V gene (reference sequence). The trim removed 4 bases at V and 7 bases at J, leaving 6 bases unmatched. The CDR3 coding sequence is TGTGCCAGCAGCCTCCCTGGACAGGGTGAAAAACTGTTTTTT. Translating it yields CASSLPGQGEKLFF.

The chain is built from TRBV3-1 and TRBJ1-2, with a possible D match to TRBD1 (5 bases). The CDR3 contains 15 residues. Germline-derived CDR1 and CDR2 are LGHDT and YNNKEL (reference sequence). Deletions cut 4 bases from V and 3 bases from J, with 15 bases between. As DNA, the CDR3 is TGTGCCAGCAGCCCCAGGAGCAGGGTAGACTATGGCTACACCTTC. Its translation is CASSPRSRVDYGYTF.

The V and J genes are TRBV10-3 and TRBJ2-7; the match to TRBD1 covers 10 bases. V gave up 5 bases and J gave up 4 bases; unmatched junction bases: 5. There are 14 residues in the CDR3. CDR1 is ENHRY, CDR2 SYGVKD, per germline. Here the CDR3 DNA reads TGTGCCATCAGTTCGGGACAGGGGAAATACGAGCAGTACTTC. It encodes CAISSGQGKYEQYF.

The gene calls are TRBV24-1 and TRBJ2-2, with 8 bases lining up with TRBD2. CDR3 length: 17 amino acids. The V and J ends lost 2 bases and 3 bases, in that order; junction bases with no gene match: 7. The V gene's germline CDR1 is KGHDR and CDR2 SFDVKD. The CDR3 region is CATSDSTASGYTGELFF. Written as DNA, the CDR3 is TGTGCCACCAGTGATTCGACGGCTAGCGGGTACACCGGGGAGCTGTTTTTT.

This clonotype was seen ten or more times. The chain links TRBV20-1 to TRBJ2-1, with 9 bases identical to TRBD2. The CDR3 loop spans 16 amino acids. CDR1 is DFQATT, CDR2 SNEGSKA, per germline (reference sequence). Unmatched junction bases numbered 10, after V lost 0 bases and J lost 7 bases. The CDR3: CSARDPLAGGKNEQFF. As DNA, the CDR3 is TGCAGTGCTAGAGATCCACTAGCGGGCGGTAAAAATGAGCAGTTCTTC.

This clonotype was found once. This rearrangement joins TRBV12-3 or TRBV12-4 to TRBJ2-2; tentative D call: TRBD1 (5 bases). Trimming stripped 2 bases from V and 7 bases from J, with 11 bases between. The CDR3 extends over 14 amino acids. DNA of the CDR3: TGTGCCAGCAGTTTAAGGCAGGGTAACGGGGAGCTGTTTTTT. Protein: CASSLRQGNGELFF.